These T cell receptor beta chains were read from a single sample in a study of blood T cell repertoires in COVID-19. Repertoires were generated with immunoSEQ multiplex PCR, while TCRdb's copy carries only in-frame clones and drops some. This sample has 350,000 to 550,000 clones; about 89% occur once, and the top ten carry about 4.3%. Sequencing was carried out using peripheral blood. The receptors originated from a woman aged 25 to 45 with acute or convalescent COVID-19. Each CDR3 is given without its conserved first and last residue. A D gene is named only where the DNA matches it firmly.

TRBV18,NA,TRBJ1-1,ASSPGYRDTEAF
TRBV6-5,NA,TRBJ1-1,ASFPWGQLNTEAF
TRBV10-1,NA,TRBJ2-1,ASGLGNEQF
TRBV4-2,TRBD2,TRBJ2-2,ASSQDSGDGELF
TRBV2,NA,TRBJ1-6,ASSVRGGRNSPLH
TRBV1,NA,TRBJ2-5,TSKDGRGYQETQY
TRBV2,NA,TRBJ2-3,ASSKPGQGVTSGESKGTDTQY
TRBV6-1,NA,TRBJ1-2,ASSEGRGIYGYT
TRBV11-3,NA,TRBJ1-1,ASSSAFASTEAF
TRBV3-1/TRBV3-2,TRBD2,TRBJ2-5,ASSQASGAGETQY